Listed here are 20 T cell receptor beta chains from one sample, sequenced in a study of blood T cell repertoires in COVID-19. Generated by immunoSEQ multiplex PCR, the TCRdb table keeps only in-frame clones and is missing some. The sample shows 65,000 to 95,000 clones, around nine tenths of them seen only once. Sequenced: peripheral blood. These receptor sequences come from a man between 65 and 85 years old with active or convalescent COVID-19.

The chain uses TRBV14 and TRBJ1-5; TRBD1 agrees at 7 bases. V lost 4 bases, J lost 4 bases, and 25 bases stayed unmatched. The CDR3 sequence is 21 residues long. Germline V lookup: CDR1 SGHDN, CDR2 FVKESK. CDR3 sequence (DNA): TGTGCCAGCAGCCGGACGGTGGGGCTGGTTGACAGGGCCGGGGTTAATCAGCCCCAGCATTTT. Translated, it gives CASSRTVGLVDRAGVNQPQHF.

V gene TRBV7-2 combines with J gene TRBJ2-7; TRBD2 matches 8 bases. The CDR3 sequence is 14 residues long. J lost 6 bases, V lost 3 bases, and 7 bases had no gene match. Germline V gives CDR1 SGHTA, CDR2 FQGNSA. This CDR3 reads CASSFTGTRREQYF. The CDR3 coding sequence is TGTGCCAGCAGCTTTACCGGGACTAGGCGCGAGCAGTACTTC.

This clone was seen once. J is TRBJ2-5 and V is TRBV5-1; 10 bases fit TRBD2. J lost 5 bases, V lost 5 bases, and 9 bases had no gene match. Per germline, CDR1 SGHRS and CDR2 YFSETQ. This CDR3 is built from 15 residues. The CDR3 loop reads CASRISGGAEETQYF. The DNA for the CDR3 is TGCGCCAGCAGAATAAGCGGGGGGGCCGAGGAGACCCAGTACTTC.

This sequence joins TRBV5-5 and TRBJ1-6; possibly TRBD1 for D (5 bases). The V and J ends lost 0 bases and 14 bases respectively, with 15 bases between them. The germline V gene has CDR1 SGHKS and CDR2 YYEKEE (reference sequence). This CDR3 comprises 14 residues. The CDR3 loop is CASSLDPGISALHF. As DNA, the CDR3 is TGTGCCAGCAGCTTGGATCCAGGGATCTCAGCCCTCCACTTT.

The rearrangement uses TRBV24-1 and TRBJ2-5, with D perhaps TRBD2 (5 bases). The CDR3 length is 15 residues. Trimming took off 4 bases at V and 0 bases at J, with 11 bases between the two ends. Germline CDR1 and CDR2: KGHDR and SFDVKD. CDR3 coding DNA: TGTGCCACCAGTGACAGTGGACTGGACCAAGAGACCCAGTACTTC. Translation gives CATSDSGLDQETQYF.

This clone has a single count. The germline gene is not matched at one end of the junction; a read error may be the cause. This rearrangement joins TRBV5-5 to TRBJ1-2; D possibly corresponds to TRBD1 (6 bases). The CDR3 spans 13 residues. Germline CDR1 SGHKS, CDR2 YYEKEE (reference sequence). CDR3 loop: CASSLRQDLSTYF. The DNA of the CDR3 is TGTGCCAGCAGCCTCAGACAGGATCTCAGTACATACTTC.

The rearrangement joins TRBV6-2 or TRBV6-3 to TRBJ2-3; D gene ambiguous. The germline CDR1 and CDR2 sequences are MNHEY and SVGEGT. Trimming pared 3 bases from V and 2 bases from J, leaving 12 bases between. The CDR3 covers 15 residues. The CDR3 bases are TGTGCCAGCAGTTATTTTGGCGGAATCACAGATACGCAGTATTTT. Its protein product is CASSYFGGITDTQYF.

The CDR3 DNA sequence: TGTGCCAGCACCAGGGTCTATGGCTACACCTTC. Translation gives CASTRVYGYTF. The chain combines TRBV2 with TRBJ1-2; weak D call: TRBD1 (5 bases). In germline, CDR1 is SNHLY, CDR2 FYNNEI. This CDR3 spans 11 amino acids. V was pared by 7 bases and J by 4 bases, with 7 bases between.

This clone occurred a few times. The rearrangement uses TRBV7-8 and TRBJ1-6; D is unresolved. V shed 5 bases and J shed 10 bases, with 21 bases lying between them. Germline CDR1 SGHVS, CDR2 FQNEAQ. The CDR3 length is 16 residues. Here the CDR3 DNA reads TGTGCCAGCAGCCTCTCTGGACTGGTAACCGACTCACCCCTCCACTTT. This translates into CASSLSGLVTDSPLHF. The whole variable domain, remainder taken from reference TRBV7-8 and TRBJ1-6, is GAGVSQSPRYKVAKRGQDVALRCDPISGHVSLFWYQQALGQGPEFLTYFQNEAQLDKSGLPSDRFFAERPEGSVSTLKIQRTQQEDSAVYLCASSLSGLVTDSPLHFGNGTRLTVT.

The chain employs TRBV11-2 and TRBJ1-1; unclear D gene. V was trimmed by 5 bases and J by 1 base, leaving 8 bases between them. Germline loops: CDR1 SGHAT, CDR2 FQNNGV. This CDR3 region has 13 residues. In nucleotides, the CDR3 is TGTGCCAGCAGCCTGGAGGAGAACACTGAAGCTTTCTTT. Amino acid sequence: CASSLEENTEAFF.

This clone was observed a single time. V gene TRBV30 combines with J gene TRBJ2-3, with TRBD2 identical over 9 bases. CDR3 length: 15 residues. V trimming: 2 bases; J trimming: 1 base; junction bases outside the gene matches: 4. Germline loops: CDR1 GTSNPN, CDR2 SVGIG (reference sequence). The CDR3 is CAWSLGGGGTDTQYF. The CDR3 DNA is TGTGCCTGGAGTCTGGGCGGGGGGGGCACAGATACGCAGTATTTT.

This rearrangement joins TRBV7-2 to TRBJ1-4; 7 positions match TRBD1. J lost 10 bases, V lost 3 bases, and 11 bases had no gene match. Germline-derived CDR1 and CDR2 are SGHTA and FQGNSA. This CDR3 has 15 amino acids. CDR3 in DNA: TGTGCCAGCAGCTTCGCGACAGGGTCCGTAGGAAAACTGTTTTTT. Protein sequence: CASSFATGSVGKLFF.

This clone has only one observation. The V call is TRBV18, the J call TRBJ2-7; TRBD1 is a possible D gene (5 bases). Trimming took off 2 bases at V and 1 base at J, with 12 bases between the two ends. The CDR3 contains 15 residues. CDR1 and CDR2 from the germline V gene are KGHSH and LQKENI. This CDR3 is CASSPGRGSSYEQYF. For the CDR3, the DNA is TGTGCCAGCTCACCAGGTAGGGGCAGTTCCTACGAGCAGTACTTC.

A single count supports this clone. The CDR3 nucleotides are TGTGCCAGCAGCTTCGTGCCAGATCGTTACGAGCAGTACTTC. Its translation is CASSFVPDRYEQYF. The V gene is TRBV5-5, the J gene TRBJ2-7; D is uncertain. The CDR3 length is 14 residues. Germline V CDR1 and CDR2: SGHKS, YYEKEE (reference sequence). Deletions cut 2 bases from V and 4 bases from J, with 13 bases between.

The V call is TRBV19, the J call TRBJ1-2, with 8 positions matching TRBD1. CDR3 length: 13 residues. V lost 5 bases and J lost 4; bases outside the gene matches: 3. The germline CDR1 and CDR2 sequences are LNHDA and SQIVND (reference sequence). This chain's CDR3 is CASSPGGAYGYTF. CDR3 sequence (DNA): TGTGCCAGTAGTCCAGGGGGCGCCTATGGCTACACCTTC. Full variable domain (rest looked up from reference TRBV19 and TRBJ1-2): DGGITQSPKYLFRKEGQNVTLSCEQNLNHDAMYWYRQDPGQGLRLIYYSQIVNDFQKGDIAEGYSVSREKKESFPLTVTSAQKNPTAFYLCASSPGGAYGYTFGSGTRLTVV.

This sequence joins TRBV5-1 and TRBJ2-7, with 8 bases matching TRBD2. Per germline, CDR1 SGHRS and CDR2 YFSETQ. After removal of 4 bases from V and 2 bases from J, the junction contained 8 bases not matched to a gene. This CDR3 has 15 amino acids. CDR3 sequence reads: CASSPNRGGTYEQYF. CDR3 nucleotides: TGCGCCAGCAGCCCTAACCGGGGGGGCACCTACGAGCAGTACTTC.

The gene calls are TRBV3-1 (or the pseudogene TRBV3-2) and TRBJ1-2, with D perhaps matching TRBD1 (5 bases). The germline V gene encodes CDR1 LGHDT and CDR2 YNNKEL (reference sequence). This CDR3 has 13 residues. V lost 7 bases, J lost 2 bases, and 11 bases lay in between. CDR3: CASTSAGNYGYTF. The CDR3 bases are TGTGCCAGCACCTCCGCAGGGAACTATGGCTACACCTTC.

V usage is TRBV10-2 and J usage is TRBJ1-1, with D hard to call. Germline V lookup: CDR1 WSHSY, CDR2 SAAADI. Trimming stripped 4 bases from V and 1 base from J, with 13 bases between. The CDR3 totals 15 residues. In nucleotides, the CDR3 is TGCGCCAGCAGTGGGGTTGGCAGACAGAACACTGAAGCTTTCTTT. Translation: CASSGVGRQNTEAFF.

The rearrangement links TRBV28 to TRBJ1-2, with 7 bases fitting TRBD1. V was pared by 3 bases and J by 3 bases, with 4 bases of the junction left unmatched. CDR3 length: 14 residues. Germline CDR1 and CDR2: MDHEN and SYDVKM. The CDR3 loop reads CASSFDRADYGYTF. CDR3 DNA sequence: TGTGCCAGCAGTTTTGACAGGGCGGACTATGGCTACACCTTC.

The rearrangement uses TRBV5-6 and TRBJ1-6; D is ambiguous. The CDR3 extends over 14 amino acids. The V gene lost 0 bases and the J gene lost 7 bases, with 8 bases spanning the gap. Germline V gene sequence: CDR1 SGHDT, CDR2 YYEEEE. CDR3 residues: CASSLGQANSPLHF. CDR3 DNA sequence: TGTGCCAGCAGCTTGGGACAAGCAAATTCACCCCTCCACTTT.